This entry describes one T cell receptor beta chain. Its antigen remains unidentified. Using immunoSEQ multiplex PCR, the repertoire was profiled, and TCRdb retains in-frame clones only, with some absent. The sample consists of more than 20,000 clones, roughly four fifths of them appearing once. This entry is derived from a study of stem cell transplantation in POMP-related autoinflammatory disease. In the study overall: Defective thymoproteasomes were hypothesized to impair CD8+ T-cell positive selection. General study results and limits: In PRAID patients, the number of distinct TRB V-J gene pairings was restricted. A trend toward lower repertoire diversity and greater clonality appeared in every analyzed T-cell subset of PRAID patients.

The CDR3 loop spans 16 amino acids. Trimming took 2 bases from V and 4 from J, leaving 14 bases between them. Germline V gene sequence: CDR1 MNHEY, CDR2 SVGAGI. The chain links TRBV6-5 to TRBJ1-4; D is uncertain. This TCR came from a human donor with POMP-related autoinflammation and immune dysregulation (PRAID). The sequenced sample was CD4+ T cells from PBMCs, obtained before stem cell transplantation. The CDR3 DNA is TGTGCCAGCAGTTACGTTCGCTCCCGCCTTAATGAAAAACTGTTTTTT. Amino acid sequence: CASSYVRSRLNEKLFF.